This T cell receptor (beta chain) comes out of a study of post-analysis software for immune sequencing data. Study-wide context: Progressive-relapsing, secondary progressive and relapsing-remitting multiple sclerosis were among the disease courses included. The study, taken as a whole, reports: Controls' normalized Chao1 diversity significantly exceeded that of multiple sclerosis patients.

This clonotype was seen a handful of times. Its antigen is unknown. TCR beta cDNA libraries had unique molecular identifiers. TCRdb redid the calling of the PCR reads with MiXCR, one entry per CDR3 protein. The sample has roughly 800,000 distinct CDR3 sequences; roughly 46% are singletons. The TCR originated in a girl aged 5-17 years with multiple sclerosis. The specimen sequenced was blood.

The DNA of the CDR3 is TGCAGTGCCAGGGGACTAGCGGGAATCTACGAGCAGTACTTC. Its translation: CSARGLAGIYEQYF. The V call is TRBV20-1, the J call TRBJ2-7, with 13 bases fitting TRBD2. The CDR3 spans 14 residues. Unmatched junction bases numbered 5, after V lost 6 bases and J lost 3 bases. In germline, CDR1 is DFQATT, CDR2 SNEGSKA (reference sequence).